A single sample is the source of the 4 T cell receptor beta chains below, sequenced in a study of blood T cell repertoires in COVID-19. Here immunoSEQ multiplex PCR was the method, and the copy in TCRdb shows in-frame clones only, minus some. This sample yields roughly 260,000 clones, of which approximately 82% are seen a single time; about 3% belongs to the top ten. Sequencing used peripheral blood. The receptors were sampled from a woman younger than 30 with acute or convalescent COVID-19.

This rearrangement joins TRBV30 to TRBJ2-1; 13 positions agree with TRBD2. Germline V gene data show CDR1 as GTSNPN and CDR2 as SVGIG (reference sequence). The CDR3 contains 14 residues. V dropped 5 bases and J dropped 7; count of bases not matched to a gene: 5. CDR3 sequence reads: CAWGRTSGSNEQFF. The CDR3 DNA sequence: TGTGCCTGGGGTCGGACTAGCGGGAGTAATGAGCAGTTCTTC.

About this clone: At one boundary the junction diverges from the germline segment, which might be a read error. CDR3 in DNA: TGTGCCAGCAGCTTGGCAGGGACTAGCGGGCTCTTC. This sequence encodes CASSLAGTSGLF. The rearrangement links TRBV5-5 to TRBJ2-1; 12 bases are shared with TRBD2. CDR3 length equals 12 residues. The germline gives CDR1 SGHKS, CDR2 YYEKEE (reference sequence).

The chain recombines TRBV7-9 with TRBJ2-1; a weak D match, TRBD2 (6 bases). This CDR3 comprises 16 residues. V lost 6 bases and J lost 0, with 15 bases in between. CDR1 and CDR2 (germline): SEHNR, FQNEAQ (reference sequence). CDR3 nucleotide sequence: TGTGCCAGCAGTTCGGTCCGGGGGAGCTCCTACAATGAGCAGTTCTTC. It yields the protein CASSSVRGSSYNEQFF.

This chain joins TRBV6-5 and TRBJ2-5, with TRBD2 as a possible D gene (6 bases). CDR1 and CDR2 (germline): MNHEY, SVGAGI. The CDR3 extends over 14 amino acids. V was cut by 6 bases and J by 1 base, with 12 bases left in between. In nucleotides, the CDR3 is TGTGCCAGCAGCTGGGGACTGCTCCAAGAGACCCAGTACTTC. Amino acid sequence: CASSWGLLQETQYF.